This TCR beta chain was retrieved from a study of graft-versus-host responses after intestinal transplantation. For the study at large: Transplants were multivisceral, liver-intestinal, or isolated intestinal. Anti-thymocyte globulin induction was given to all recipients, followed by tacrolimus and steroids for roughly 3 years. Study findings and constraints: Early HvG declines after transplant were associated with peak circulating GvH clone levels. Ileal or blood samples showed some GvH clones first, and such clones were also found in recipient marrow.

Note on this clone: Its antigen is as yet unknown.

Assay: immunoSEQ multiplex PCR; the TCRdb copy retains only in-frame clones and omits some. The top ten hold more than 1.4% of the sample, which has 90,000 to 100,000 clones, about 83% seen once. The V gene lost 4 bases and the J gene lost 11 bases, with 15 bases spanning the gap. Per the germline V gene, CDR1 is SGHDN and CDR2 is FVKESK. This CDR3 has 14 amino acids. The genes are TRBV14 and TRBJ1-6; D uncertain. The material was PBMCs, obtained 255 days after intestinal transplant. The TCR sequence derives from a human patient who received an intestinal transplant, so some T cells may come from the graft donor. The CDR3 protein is CASSRTGDLAPLHF. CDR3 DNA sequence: TGTGCCAGCAGCCGGACCGGGGATCTGGCACCCCTCCACTTT.